This T cell receptor beta chain comes out of a study of T cell responses to AZD1222 COVID-19 vaccine. Comment on this clone: The antigen is unknown.

V dropped 2 bases and J dropped 6 bases, with 9 bases sitting between them. The CDR3 extends over 13 amino acids. Germline CDR1 reads MRHNA; CDR2 reads SNTAGT. The study's findings and limits: Two doses of AZD1222 preceded a rise in Spike-specific TCR breadth and depth. Seropositive status at baseline applied to only 6 or 7 AZD1222 recipients. Among the donors, most were white British and more were female, and clonal diversity was possibly underestimated.

Second-dose schedules of about 4 or about 12 weeks were combined. The assay was immunoSEQ multiplex PCR, and TCRdb's table has in-frame clones only and misses some. Among about 140,000 clones listed, 92% were seen once. The chain combines TRBV6-4 with TRBJ2-3; D not certain. This clonotype originated in an adult who received the AZD1222 COVID-19 vaccine. The sample in question was peripheral blood, obtained 28 days after the second AZD1222 dose. The CDR3 sequence: CASSDERGDTQYF. The CDR3 DNA reads TGTGCCAGCAGTGACGAGCGTGGTGATACGCAGTATTTT.